This TCR beta chain was sequenced for a study of shared clonotypes between healthy human individuals. The CDR3 extends over 13 amino acids. V was cut by 5 bases and J by 6 bases, with 8 bases left in between. Germline CDR1 is WNHNN and CDR2 is SYGVQD (reference sequence). Generated by immunoSEQ multiplex PCR, the TCRdb table keeps only in-frame clones and is missing some. This table has just over 2,000,000 clones, 90% to 95% appearing once. The sequence came from a man between 18 and 29 years old in good health. Source material: naive CD4+ T cells sorted from blood. Regarding subset: CD45RA+ positively selected. V and J are TRBV10-1 and TRBJ1-6, with D tentatively TRBD1 (5 bases). The CDR3 spells CASSYDSNSPLHF. CDR3 coding DNA: TGCGCCAGCAGTTATGACAGTAATTCACCCCTCCACTTT.